This is a list of T cell receptor beta chains from one sample in a study of HIV-infected patients and healthy controls. TCRdb itself ran the 5' RACE reads through MiXCR, one entry per CDR3 protein. The sample contains around 13,000 distinct CDR3 sequences, more than 8.5% of which appear only once. Sequencing input: blood. Source of these receptors: an adult in good health. CDR3s include the opening cysteine and the closing phenylalanine or tryptophan. Each record gives: CDR3 protein, CDR3 DNA, J gene, V gene, clone size, D gene. The D gene is left open where the match is weak. Size tells how often a clone was seen (once, few, many) or the class of an expanded clone, and some rows leave it out.

CASSHGTGGYEKLFF TGTGCCAGCAGCCACGGGACAGGGGGTTATGAAAAACTGTTTTTT TRBJ1-4 TRBV9 many TRBD1
CASSLDGYSSYEQYF TGCGCCAGCAGCTTGGACGGCTATAGCTCCTACGAGCAGTACTTC TRBJ2-7 TRBV5-1 - -
CASSPEITDTQYF TGTGCCAGCTCCCCCGAAATCACAGATACGCAGTATTTT TRBJ2-3 TRBV18 few -
CASSRGGHYEQYF TGTGCCAGCAGTAGGGGCGGTCATTACGAGCAGTACTTC TRBJ2-7 TRBV6-2/TRBV6-3 many -
CASSLVGANYGYTF TGTGCCAGCAGCTTGGTCGGAGCCAACTATGGCTACACCTTC TRBJ1-2 TRBV5-6 - -
CASALTSGSGYEQFF TGTGCCAGCGCCCTTACTAGCGGGAGCGGCTATGAGCAGTTCTTC TRBJ2-1 TRBV7-2 medium-sized TRBD2
CAISEPGLAEREQFF TGTGCCATCAGTGAGCCGGGACTAGCGGAGAGGGAGCAGTTCTTC TRBJ2-1 TRBV10-3 many TRBD2
CSAKIRQSPNQPQHF TGCAGTGCCAAAATTCGACAGTCACCCAATCAGCCCCAGCATTTT TRBJ1-5 TRBV20-1 medium-sized -
CATSWGGWNTEAFF TGTGCCACCTCGTGGGGGGGGTGGAACACTGAAGCTTTCTTT TRBJ1-1 TRBV19 many -
CASSPPSRTGPYNEQFF TGTGCCAGCTCACCACCGTCCCGGACAGGTCCCTACAATGAGCAGTTCTTC TRBJ2-1 TRBV18 - TRBD1
CASSLQEWHEQFF TGTGCCAGCAGTCTTCAAGAGTGGCATGAGCAGTTCTTC TRBJ2-1 TRBV6-2/TRBV6-3 few -
CASSLEGSGGSQETQYF TGTGCCAGCAGTTTAGAGGGTTCGGGGGGTTCACAAGAGACCCAGTACTTC TRBJ2-5 TRBV12-3/TRBV12-4 many TRBD2
CASSVTTGLGYNEQFF TGTGCCAGCAGCGTCACGACAGGGCTCGGTTACAATGAGCAGTTCTTC TRBJ2-1 TRBV9 medium-sized TRBD1
CASSPQEMNTEAFF TGTGCCAGCAGCCCTCAAGAAATGAACACTGAAGCTTTCTTT TRBJ1-1 TRBV7-9 many -
CASSVDGGNSYTSGNTIYF TGTGCCAGCAGCGTAGATGGAGGTAACTCCTATACCTCTGGAAACACCATATATTTT TRBJ1-3 TRBV9 many -
CASSTDGVAKSTDTQYF TGTGCCAGTAGCACCGACGGGGTAGCTAAGAGCACAGATACGCAGTATTTT TRBJ2-3 TRBV19 few -
CASSLGSGISYEQYF TGTGCCAGCAGCTTAGGCAGCGGGATAAGCTACGAGCAGTACTTC TRBJ2-7 TRBV5-6 many TRBD2
CSASRDGRNEQFF TGCAGTGCAAGCCGGGACGGGCGCAATGAGCAGTTCTTC TRBJ2-1 TRBV20-1 medium-sized -
CASIEGASTGSPLHF TGCGCCAGCATCGAGGGGGCGTCCACGGGATCACCCCTCCACTTT TRBJ1-6 TRBV5-1 medium-sized TRBD1
CASSLRRGLAGSGANVLTF TGTGCCAGCAGTTTAAGGAGGGGACTAGCGGGGTCTGGGGCCAACGTCCTGACTTTC TRBJ2-6 TRBV12-3/TRBV12-4 medium-sized TRBD2
CASSWSGSSYEQYF TGTGCCAGCAGTTGGTCAGGGAGCTCCTACGAGCAGTACTTC TRBJ2-7 TRBV12-3/TRBV12-4 medium-sized -
CASSPTGGSYGYTF TGTGCCAGCAGCCCCACAGGGGGTAGCTATGGCTACACCTTC TRBJ1-2 TRBV11-2 medium-sized TRBD1
CASSLVGRPTNEKLFF TGTGCCAGCAGCTTAGTCGGAAGACCAACTAATGAAAAACTGTTTTTT TRBJ1-4 TRBV7-2 many -
CASSYKSGYSPLHF TGTGCCAGCAGTTACAAATCAGGGTATTCACCCCTCCACTTT TRBJ1-6 TRBV6-6 many -
CASSQDVGRRNEQFF TGCGCCAGCAGCCAAGACGTGGGGCGCCGAAATGAGCAGTTCTTC TRBJ2-1 TRBV4-3 medium-sized -
CASSLLTATNEKLFF TGTGCCAGCAGCTTATTGACAGCAACTAATGAAAAACTGTTTTTT TRBJ1-4 TRBV7-9 many -
CASSPPEGETQYF TGTGCCAGCAGTCCCCCGGAGGGAGAGACCCAGTACTTC TRBJ2-5 TRBV12-3/TRBV12-4 few -
CASSLGLDTDTQYF TGTGCCAGCAGTCTGGGACTCGACACAGATACGCAGTATTTT TRBJ2-3 TRBV12-3/TRBV12-4 many -
CASSLNRASQTESNNEQFF TGTGCCAGCAGTTTAAATCGGGCCAGTCAAACCGAAAGTAACAATGAGCAGTTCTTC TRBJ2-1 TRBV12-3/TRBV12-4 many -
CASSLGTGNQPQHF TGTGCCAGCAGCTTAGGGACAGGAAATCAGCCCCAGCATTTT TRBJ1-5 TRBV7-9 - TRBD1
CASSITGLNTEAFF TGTGCCAGTAGTATTACAGGTCTGAACACTGAAGCTTTCTTT TRBJ1-1 TRBV19 many -
CASSYGREGLSQHF TGTGCCAGCAGTTACGGGCGGGAGGGTTTGTCCCAGCATTTT TRBJ1-5 TRBV6-2/TRBV6-3 many -
CASSLKVQAGVTYNEQFF TGTGCCAGCAGCTTAAAGGTTCAAGCAGGGGTGACGTACAATGAGCAGTTCTTC TRBJ2-1 TRBV7-9 many -
CASSQRATSSYNEQFF TGTGCCAGCAGCCAGAGGGCAACGAGCTCCTACAATGAGCAGTTCTTC TRBJ2-1 TRBV7-2 many -
CAISDSGAKDTQYF TGTGCCATCAGTGACTCAGGGGCTAAAGATACGCAGTATTTT TRBJ2-3 TRBV10-3 medium-sized -
CASSPTVGAKNIQYF TGTGCCAGCAGCCCGACAGTCGGAGCCAAAAACATTCAGTACTTC TRBJ2-4 TRBV7-9 few -
CASSQEGGEAYGYTF TGTGCCAGCAGCCAAGAGGGGGGGGAGGCCTATGGCTACACCTTC TRBJ1-2 TRBV4-2 - -
CSARDLGTNYGYTF TGCAGTGCTAGAGATCTCGGCACCAACTATGGCTACACCTTC TRBJ1-2 TRBV20-1 many -
CSARGGRLHF TGCAGTGCTAGAGGGGGGCGCCTCCACTTT TRBJ1-6 TRBV20-1 medium-sized -
CASSQATSSYNEQFF TGTGCCAGCAGCCAAGCCACTAGTTCCTACAATGAGCAGTTCTTC TRBJ2-1 TRBV4-2 few -
CASSFWRQGTNEQFF TGTGCCAGCAGTTTTTGGCGACAGGGGACCAATGAGCAGTTCTTC TRBJ2-1 TRBV28 few TRBD1
CASSSPGVQPQHF TGTGCCAGCAGTTCCCCGGGGGTTCAGCCCCAGCATTTT TRBJ1-5 TRBV12-3/TRBV12-4 medium-sized -
CASSLRGPYEQYF TGTGCCAGCAGCTTAAGGGGTCCCTACGAGCAGTACTTC TRBJ2-7 TRBV7-9 many -
CASSLVPGAAFNEQFF TGTGCCAGCAGCTTAGTTCCCGGGGCAGCGTTCAATGAGCAGTTCTTC TRBJ2-1 TRBV11-2 - -
CASSPSGVWELFF TGTGCCAGCAGCCCTAGTGGGGTTTGGGAGCTGTTTTTT TRBJ2-2 TRBV6-2/TRBV6-3 many -
CSARRSSGGSNTGELFF TGCAGTGCTAGGAGGTCTAGCGGGGGATCGAACACCGGGGAGCTGTTTTTT TRBJ2-2 TRBV20-1 many TRBD2
CASSFEQNQPQHF TGTGCCAGCAGCTTCGAGCAGAATCAGCCCCAGCATTTT TRBJ1-5 TRBV7-2 - -
CASSLLTGNTEAFF TGTGCCAGCAGCCTCTTGACAGGGAACACTGAAGCTTTCTTT TRBJ1-1 TRBV9 medium-sized -
CASSASGQFNQPQHF TGTGCCAGCAGCGCCAGCGGGCAGTTTAATCAGCCCCAGCATTTT TRBJ1-5 TRBV14 many -
CATSSTAGNTDTQYF TGTGCCACCAGCAGTACAGCGGGTAACACAGATACGCAGTATTTT TRBJ2-3 TRBV15 medium-sized -
CATSRLPTSGYTDTQYF TGTGCCACCAGCAGACTACCGACTAGCGGTTACACAGATACGCAGTATTTT TRBJ2-3 TRBV15 - TRBD2
CATSTLHNSPLHF TGTGCCACATCTACCCTCCATAATTCACCCCTCCACTTT TRBJ1-6 TRBV12-3/TRBV12-4 many -
CASKEGGRINEQFF TGTGCCAGTAAGGAGGGCGGGAGGATCAATGAGCAGTTCTTC TRBJ2-1 TRBV19 - TRBD2
CASSLPGTSGVGEQFF TGTGCCAGCAGTTTACCGGGGACTAGCGGGGTAGGGGAGCAGTTCTTC TRBJ2-1 TRBV27 medium-sized TRBD2
CASSLVAGEPEAEQFF TGCGCCAGCAGCTTGGTCGCGGGGGAGCCCGAGGCTGAGCAGTTCTTC TRBJ2-1 TRBV5-1 many TRBD2
CASSQAGIGQYF TGTGCCAGCAGCCAAGCAGGGATCGGTCAGTACTTC TRBJ2-4 TRBV14 many -
CASSLEVTDTQYF TGTGCCAGCAGCTTAGAAGTCACAGATACGCAGTATTTT TRBJ2-3 TRBV7-9 few -
CSARTSGKNTGELFF TGCAGTGCCCGGACTAGCGGGAAGAACACCGGGGAGCTGTTTTTT TRBJ2-2 TRBV20-1 many TRBD2
CATRGNTENYQPQHF TGTGCCACAAGGGGGAATACAGAAAATTATCAGCCCCAGCATTTT TRBJ1-5 TRBV10-3 many -